This TCR beta chain was sequenced for a study of OX40 agonist ivuxolimab in advanced cancers. For the study at large: The patients got ivuxolimab, which is an agonistic anti-OX40 (CD134) antibody. Allowance was made for prior anti-PD-1, anti-PD-L1 or anti-CTLA-4 therapy, and around 41% had some.

The germline gives CDR1 MDHEN, CDR2 SYDVKM. CDR3 length: 17 residues. V shed 6 bases and J shed 6 bases, with 26 bases lying between them. Profiled with immunoSEQ multiplex PCR; TCRdb holds only in-frame clones, not every one. Seen here are 65,000 to 70,000 clones, around 90% observed once, and the top ten hold around 2.9%. V and J are TRBV28 and TRBJ1-2, with a possible D match to TRBD1 (6 bases). This clonotype was sampled from an adult with an advanced solid tumor such as melanoma, head and neck, liver or kidney cancer. This specimen consisted of CD4+ or CD8+ T cells sorted from blood, obtained in a trial of the OX40 agonist ivuxolimab. The CDR3 reads CASRPSRGTGPSHGYTF. DNA for the CDR3: TGTGCCAGCAGACCCTCTAGGGGAACAGGGCCGTCCCATGGCTACACCTTC.